The 22 T cell receptor beta chains below were found in one sample sequenced in a study of blood T cell repertoires in COVID-19. Produced via immunoSEQ multiplex PCR; TCRdb's table is partial and in-frame only. The repertoire holds a few hundred thousand clones, with roughly nine tenths as singletons. Sequencing was done on a sample of peripheral blood. The receptors come from a man aged 60-69 years with acute or convalescent COVID-19.

The chain uses TRBV18 and TRBJ2-1; 7 bases are shared with TRBD2. The V and J ends lost 5 bases and 2 bases, in that order; junction bases with no gene match: 6. The germline V gene has CDR1 KGHSH and CDR2 LQKENI. There are 15 residues in the CDR3. CDR3 sequence: CASSEREGPYNEQFF. As DNA, the CDR3 is TGTGCCAGCTCAGAGAGGGAGGGCCCCTACAATGAGCAGTTCTTC.

The V and J genes are TRBV9 and TRBJ2-1; TRBD1 matches at 7 bases. Trimming took 5 bases from V and 9 from J; bases not matched to a gene: 8. The CDR3 consists of 13 residues. From germline, CDR1 is SGDLS and CDR2 YYNGEE. Here the CDR3 reads CASSRQGIGEQFF. In DNA form, the CDR3 reads TGTGCCAGCAGTCGACAGGGAATCGGTGAGCAGTTCTTC.

The chain joins TRBV7-3 to TRBJ1-1; no clear D. The CDR3 is 13 residues long. CDR1 SGHTA and CDR2 FQGTGA come from the germline V gene. V was shortened by 5 bases and J by 1 base, with 8 bases between the two germline ends. This CDR3 reads CASSRTKNTEAFF. In DNA form, the CDR3 reads TGTGCCAGCAGCCGAACAAAGAACACTGAAGCTTTCTTT.

This clone has just one count. V is TRBV10-3 and J is TRBJ2-2; D is ambiguous. V was clipped by 4 bases and J by 2 bases, with 8 bases between them. CDR3 length: 14 residues. The germline gives CDR1 ENHRY, CDR2 SYGVKD. This chain's CDR3 is CAISAQPNTGELFF. Here the CDR3 DNA reads TGTGCCATCAGTGCACAACCAAACACCGGGGAGCTGTTTTTT.

The chain has TRBV27 and TRBJ2-1; 7 bases match TRBD2. The germline gives CDR1 MNHEY, CDR2 SMNVEV (reference sequence). CDR3 length: 15 residues. V lost 5 bases, J lost 7 bases, and 11 bases stayed unmatched. CDR3: CASSRYREEGNEQFF. The CDR3 nucleotides read TGTGCCAGCAGTCGTTACCGGGAGGAGGGGAATGAGCAGTTCTTC.

The CDR3 DNA reads TGTGCCAGCAGTTCGACGGGGATTAGCACAGATACGCAGTATTTT. Residues: CASSSTGISTDTQYF. The chain couples TRBV6-6 to TRBJ2-3; tentatively, D is TRBD2 (5 bases). Trimming took 4 bases from V and 0 from J, leaving 11 bases between them. This CDR3 has 15 amino acids. CDR1 MNHNY and CDR2 SVGAGI come from the germline V gene (reference sequence).

The chain joins TRBV14 to TRBJ1-2; D uncertain. Germline values: CDR1 SGHDN, CDR2 FVKESK. CDR3 length: 15 amino acids. The V and J ends lost 4 bases and 8 bases respectively, with 20 bases between them. CDR3 loop: CASSRSGSSLKGYTF. The CDR3 coding sequence is TGTGCCAGCAGCCGGAGTGGGTCAAGCCTTAAAGGCTACACCTTC.

This clone occurred a few times. The gene calls are TRBV7-9 and TRBJ2-7, with 9 bases aligning to TRBD2. Looked up from germline, CDR1 is SEHNR and CDR2 is FQNEAQ (reference sequence). The CDR3 totals 14 residues. V lost 5 bases and J lost 6; bases outside the gene matches: 8. CDR3 loop: CASSETALAGEQYF. CDR3 nucleotide sequence: TGTGCCAGCAGCGAAACCGCACTAGCGGGCGAGCAGTACTTC.

V usage is TRBV5-1 and J usage is TRBJ2-5; 7 bases match TRBD1. The V gene's germline CDR1 is SGHRS and CDR2 YFSETQ. With V trimmed by 4 bases and J by 4 bases, 10 bases remained unmatched. The CDR3 has 15 residues. The CDR3 DNA follows: TGCGCCAGCAGCACCGGACAGGTGGGCGGAGAGACCCAGTACTTC. Protein sequence: CASSTGQVGGETQYF.

The J gene is TRBJ1-1, the V gene TRBV4-3; TRBD1 matches 12 bases. Germline trimming cut 1 base from V and 5 bases from J; bases unmatched to any gene: 5. The germline gives CDR1 LGHNA, CDR2 YSLEER. There are 16 residues in the CDR3. CDR3 amino acids: CASSQGTGQGATEAFF. CDR3 sequence (DNA): TGCGCCAGCAGCCAAGGTACGGGACAGGGGGCGACTGAAGCTTTCTTT.

This clone has a single count. The J gene is TRBJ2-7, the V gene TRBV30, with 10 positions matching TRBD1. Germline values: CDR1 GTSNPN, CDR2 SVGIG (reference sequence). CDR3 length: 14 amino acids. The junction had 5 bases not matched to a gene; V was cut back by 4 bases and J by 2 bases. The CDR3 region is CAWTMDRGAYEQYF. The CDR3 bases are TGTGCCTGGACTATGGACAGGGGGGCCTACGAGCAGTACTTC.

The chain links TRBV7-2 to TRBJ2-3; weak D call: TRBD2 (7 bases). Germline CDR1 is SGHTA and CDR2 is FQGNSA. The germline V and J ends were trimmed by 5 bases and 3 bases, with 15 bases remaining between them. The CDR3 contains 15 residues. Here the CDR3 DNA reads TGTGCCAGCAGCCACGAGGGGGGGAGAACAGATACGCAGTATTTT. It translates to CASSHEGGRTDTQYF.

J is TRBJ2-7 and V is TRBV5-4, with 7 positions matching TRBD2. The CDR3 sequence is 14 residues long. Germline V gives CDR1 SGHNT, CDR2 YYREEE (reference sequence). After removal of 2 bases from V and 6 bases from J, the junction contained 8 bases not matched to a gene. The CDR3 DNA follows: TGTGCCAGCAGCTTTGCGGGAGTGGACTCCGAGCAGTACTTC. Translation gives CASSFAGVDSEQYF. Looking up the rest from reference TRBV5-4 and TRBJ2-7 gives the full variable domain: ETGVTQSPTHLIKTRGQQVTLRCSSQSGHNTVSWYQQALGQGPQFIFQYYREEENGRGNFPPRFSGLQFPNYSSELNVNALELDDSALYLCASSFAGVDSEQYFGPGTRLTVT.

V is TRBV3-1 (or the pseudogene TRBV3-2) and J is TRBJ1-2; tentative D call: TRBD1 (6 bases). Germline CDR1 is LGHDT and CDR2 is YNNKEL (reference sequence). Trimming pared 2 bases from V and 5 bases from J, leaving 6 bases between. The length of the CDR3 is 12 residues. CDR3 in amino acids: CASSQQGYGYTF. The CDR3 DNA reads TGTGCCAGCAGCCAACAGGGGTATGGCTACACCTTC.

The gene calls are TRBV19 and TRBJ2-2; TRBD2 aligns across 7 bases. V trimming: 7 bases; J trimming: 1 base; junction bases outside the gene matches: 3. Germline V gene sequence: CDR1 LNHDA, CDR2 SQIVND (reference sequence). The CDR3 totals 14 residues. As DNA, the CDR3 is TGTGCCAGTAAGAGGGAGGGGAACACCGGGGAGCTGTTTTTT. It yields the protein CASKREGNTGELFF.

The chain combines TRBV10-1 with TRBJ2-1, with D perhaps TRBD1 (11 bases). V lost 6 bases and J 3 bases, leaving 42 bases between the germline ends. The CDR3 runs 24 residues. Per germline, CDR1 WNHNN and CDR2 SYGVQD (reference sequence). The CDR3 region is CASSRPYSGTGGCLAGEGYNEQFF. The CDR3 DNA sequence: TGCGCCAGCAGCAGACCTTACTCCGGGACAGGGGGGTGTCTAGCGGGAGAAGGCTACAATGAGCAGTTCTTC.

The chain employs TRBV6-5 and TRBJ2-5; maybe TRBD1 (5 bases). The CDR3 runs to 15 residues. V lost 5 bases and J 0 bases, leaving 13 bases between the germline ends. Germline CDR1 reads MNHEY; CDR2 reads SVGAGI. CDR3 protein: CASSNSRQYQETQYF. For the CDR3, the DNA is TGTGCCAGCAGTAATTCCCGACAGTACCAAGAGACCCAGTACTTC.

The CDR3, as DNA: TGCGCCAGCAGCCCGAAGGGACTAGGGGGCTACAATGAGCAGTTCTTC. It codes for CASSPKGLGGYNEQFF. The chain carries TRBV5-1 and TRBJ2-1, with TRBD2 identical over 8 bases. This CDR3 has 16 residues. V lost 4 bases and J lost 3; bases outside the gene matches: 9. The germline gives CDR1 SGHRS, CDR2 YFSETQ.

This chain joins TRBV5-6 and TRBJ1-2, with TRBD1 identical over 9 bases. CDR1 and CDR2 (germline): SGHDT, YYEEEE. The CDR3 covers 14 residues. With V trimmed by 5 bases and J by 4 bases, 6 bases remained unmatched. The CDR3 coding sequence is TGTGCCAGCAGAATAGGACAGGGGAGCTATGGCTACACCTTC. This translates into CASRIGQGSYGYTF.

The rearrangement uses TRBV7-2 and TRBJ2-3; 11 bases match TRBD2. Per germline, CDR1 SGHTA and CDR2 FQGNSA. J was trimmed by 0 bases and V by 1 base; bases with no gene match: 3. The CDR3 length is 17 residues. CDR3 sequence: CASSLDWTSGSTDTQYF. CDR3 DNA: TGTGCCAGCAGCTTAGATTGGACTAGCGGGAGCACAGATACGCAGTATTTT. The full variable domain, its missing parts supplied by reference TRBV7-2 and TRBJ2-3, is GAGVSQSPSNKVTEKGKDVELRCDPISGHTALYWYRQSLGQGLEFLIYFQGNSAPDKSGLPSDRFSAERTGGSVSTLTIQRTQQEDSAVYLCASSLDWTSGSTDTQYFGPGTRLTVL.

V and J are TRBV6-5 and TRBJ1-1, with D maybe TRBD1 (5 bases). CDR1 and CDR2 from the germline V gene are MNHEY and SVGAGI. V shed 4 bases and J shed 8 bases, with 17 bases lying between them. The CDR3 consists of 14 residues. The CDR3 region is CASSFLTQAGEAFF. The CDR3 coding sequence is TGTGCCAGCAGTTTTTTGACCCAAGCAGGGGAAGCTTTCTTT.

The chain employs TRBV11-2 and TRBJ2-7, with a weak D call TRBD1 (6 bases). Between the trimmed V and J ends, which lost 3 bases and 5 bases, there was a span of 17 bases. Looked up from germline, CDR1 is SGHAT and CDR2 is FQNNGV. There are 15 residues in the CDR3. The CDR3 loop reads CASSLDGTPENEQYF. The CDR3, as DNA: TGTGCCAGCAGCTTGGACGGGACACCGGAAAACGAGCAGTACTTC.